This TCR beta chain emerged from a study of blood T cell repertoires in COVID-19. In the study overall: In each case, the material was cDNA or gDNA derived from T cells, B-cell-depleted T cells, or PBMCs.

The CDR3 contains 14 residues. The junction had 8 bases not matched to a gene; V was cut back by 4 bases and J by 5 bases. In the study's own analysis: Quantification of nucleated cells was approximated via reference gene primer amplification. Clones were sequenced by immunoSEQ multiplex PCR, and TCRdb holds only the in-frame ones, with some missing. For V, J and clone size, that table is used; D and trimming come from the DNA. The sample has hundreds of thousands of clones, 85% to 90% seen once; the top ten hold around 0.87%. Cohorts were determined from participant-reported clinical history. Exposed volunteers were people who met a COVID-19 case within 2 weeks before study entry.

The genes are TRBV5-3 and TRBJ1-1; 7 bases map to TRBD1. TRBV5-3 carries the ORF label, with uncertain function. The sample consisted of PBMCs or T cells enriched from blood (not recorded which). The sequence was obtained from a man in his fifties who had been exposed to COVID-19. The CDR3, as DNA: TGTGCCAGAAGCCCTAGACAGGGAAGGACTGAAGCTTTCTTT. Translating it yields CARSPRQGRTEAFF.